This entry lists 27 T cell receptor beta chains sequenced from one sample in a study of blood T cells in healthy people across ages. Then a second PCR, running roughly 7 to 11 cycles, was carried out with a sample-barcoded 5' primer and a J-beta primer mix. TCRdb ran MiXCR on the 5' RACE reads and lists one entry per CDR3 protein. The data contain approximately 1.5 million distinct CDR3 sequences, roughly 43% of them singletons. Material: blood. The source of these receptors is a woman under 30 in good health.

The CDR3 DNA sequence: TGTGCCAGCAGCTTGCTCTGGACAGAGCAGAACACTGAAGCTTTCTTT. Translating gives CASSLLWTEQNTEAFF. The V call is TRBV7-4, the J call TRBJ1-1, with D possibly TRBD1 on 6 matching bases. The CDR3 length is 16 residues. Trimming removed 3 bases from V and 1 base from J, with 15 bases in between. Germline assignment: CDR1 SGHVT and CDR2 SQSDAQ.

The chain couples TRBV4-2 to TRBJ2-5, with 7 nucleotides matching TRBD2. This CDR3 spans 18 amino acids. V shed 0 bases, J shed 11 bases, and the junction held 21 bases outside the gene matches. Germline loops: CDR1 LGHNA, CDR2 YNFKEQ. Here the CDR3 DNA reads TGTGCCAGCAGCCAAGATCTGCCTAGCGGAGGGCGGGAAAATGAGCAGTACTTC. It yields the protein CASSQDLPSGGRENEQYF.

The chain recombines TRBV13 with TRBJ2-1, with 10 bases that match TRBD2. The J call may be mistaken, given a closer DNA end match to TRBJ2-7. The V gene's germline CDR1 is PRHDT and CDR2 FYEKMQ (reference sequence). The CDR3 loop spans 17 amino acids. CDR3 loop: CASSYHGLAASYNEQYF. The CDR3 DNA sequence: TGTGCCAGCAGTTACCACGGACTAGCGGCCTCCTACAATGAGCAGTACTTC.

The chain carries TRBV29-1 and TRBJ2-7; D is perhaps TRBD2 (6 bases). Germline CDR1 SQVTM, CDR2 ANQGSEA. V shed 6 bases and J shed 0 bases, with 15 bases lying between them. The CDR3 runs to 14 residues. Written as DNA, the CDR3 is TGCAGCGTAGCCGCGGGACTGCACTCCTACGAGCAGTACTTC. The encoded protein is CSVAAGLHSYEQYF.

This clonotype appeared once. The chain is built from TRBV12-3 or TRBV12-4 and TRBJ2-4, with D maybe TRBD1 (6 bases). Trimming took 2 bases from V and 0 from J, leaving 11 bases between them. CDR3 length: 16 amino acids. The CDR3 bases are TGTGCCAGCAGTTTAACAGGGAGACTAGCCAAAAACATTCAGTACTTC. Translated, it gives CASSLTGRLAKNIQYF.

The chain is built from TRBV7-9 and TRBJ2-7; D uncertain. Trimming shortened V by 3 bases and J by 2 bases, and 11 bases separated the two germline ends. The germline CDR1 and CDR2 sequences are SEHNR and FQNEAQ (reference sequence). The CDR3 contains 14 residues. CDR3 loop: CASSFGYSTYEQYF. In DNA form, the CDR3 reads TGTGCCAGCAGCTTTGGTTATAGTACCTACGAGCAGTACTTC.

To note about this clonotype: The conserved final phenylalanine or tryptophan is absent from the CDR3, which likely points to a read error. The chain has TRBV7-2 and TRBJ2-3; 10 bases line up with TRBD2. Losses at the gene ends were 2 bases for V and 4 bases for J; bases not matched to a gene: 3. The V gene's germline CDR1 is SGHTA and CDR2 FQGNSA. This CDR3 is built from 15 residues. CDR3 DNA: TGTGCCAGCAGCTTAAGCGGGGGGGCTGCAGATACGCAGTATGTT. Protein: CASSLSGGAADTQYV.

In DNA form, the CDR3 reads TGTGCCAGCAGCTTAATGGACAGCTACGAGCAGTACTTC. Protein: CASSLMDSYEQYF. The chain uses TRBV7-9 and TRBJ2-7, with D possibly matching TRBD1 (6 bases). The CDR3 spans 13 residues. Germline V lookup: CDR1 SEHNR, CDR2 FQNEAQ (reference sequence). The V and J ends lost 2 bases and 3 bases respectively, with 8 bases between them.

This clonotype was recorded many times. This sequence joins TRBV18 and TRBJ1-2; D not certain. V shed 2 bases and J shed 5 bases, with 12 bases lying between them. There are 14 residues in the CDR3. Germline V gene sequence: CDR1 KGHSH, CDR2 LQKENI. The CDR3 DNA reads TGTGCCAGCTCACCAGCTCCGGACTCGTATGGCTACACCTTC. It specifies CASSPAPDSYGYTF. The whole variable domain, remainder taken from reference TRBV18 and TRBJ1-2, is NAGVMQNPRHLVRRRGQEARLRCSPMKGHSHVYWYRQLPEEGLKFMVYLQKENIIDESGMPKERFSAEFPKEGPSILRIQQVVRGDSAAYFCASSPAPDSYGYTFGSGTRLTVV.

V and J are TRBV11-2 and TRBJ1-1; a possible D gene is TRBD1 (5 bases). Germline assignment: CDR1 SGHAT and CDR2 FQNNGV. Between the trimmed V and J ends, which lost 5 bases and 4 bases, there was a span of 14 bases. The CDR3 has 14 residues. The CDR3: CASSRGWESTEAFF. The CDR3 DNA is TGTGCCAGCAGCCGGGGGTGGGAGAGCACTGAAGCTTTCTTT. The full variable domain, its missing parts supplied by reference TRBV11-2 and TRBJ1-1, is EAGVAQSPRYKIIEKRQSVAFWCNPISGHATLYWYQQILGQGPKLLIQFQNNGVVDDSQLPKDRFSAERLKGVDSTLKIQPAKLEDSAVYLCASSRGWESTEAFFGQGTRLTVV.

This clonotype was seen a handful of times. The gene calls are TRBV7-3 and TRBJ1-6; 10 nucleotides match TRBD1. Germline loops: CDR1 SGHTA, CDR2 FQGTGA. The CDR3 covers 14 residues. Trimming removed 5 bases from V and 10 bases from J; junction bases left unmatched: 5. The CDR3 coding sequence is TGTGCCAGCAGCAGGACAGGGGGTACGTCACCCCTCCACTTT. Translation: CASSRTGGTSPLHF.

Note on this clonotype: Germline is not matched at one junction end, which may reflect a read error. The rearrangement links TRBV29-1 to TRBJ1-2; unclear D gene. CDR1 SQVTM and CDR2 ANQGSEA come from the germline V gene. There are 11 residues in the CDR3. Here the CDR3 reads CSSAGDNGDTF. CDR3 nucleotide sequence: TGCAGCAGTGCCGGGGATAATGGCGACACCTTC.

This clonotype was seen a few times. The CDR3 is CASSQGNSAQGQYF. As DNA, the CDR3 is TGCGCCAGCAGCCAAGGAAATAGCGCGCAGGGCCAGTACTTC. The chain has TRBV4-3 and TRBJ2-5; D assignment may be TRBD1 or TRBD2 (5 bases each). The germline V and J ends were trimmed by 1 base and 10 bases, with 16 bases remaining between them. This CDR3 is 14 amino acids long. Germline V gene lookup returns CDR1 LGHNA and CDR2 YSLEER.

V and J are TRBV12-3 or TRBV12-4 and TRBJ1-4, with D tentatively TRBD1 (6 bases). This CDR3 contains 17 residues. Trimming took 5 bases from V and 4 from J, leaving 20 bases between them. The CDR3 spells CASSDGQRVVGNEKLFF. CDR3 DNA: TGTGCCAGCAGTGACGGACAGAGGGTTGTGGGTAATGAAAAACTGTTTTTT.

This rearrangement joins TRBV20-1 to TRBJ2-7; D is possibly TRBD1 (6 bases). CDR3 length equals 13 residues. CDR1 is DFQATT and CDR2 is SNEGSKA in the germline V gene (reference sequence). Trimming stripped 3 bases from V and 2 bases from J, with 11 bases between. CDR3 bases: TGCAGTGCTAGCAAGACAGGAGCCTACGAGCAGTACTTC. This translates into CSASKTGAYEQYF.

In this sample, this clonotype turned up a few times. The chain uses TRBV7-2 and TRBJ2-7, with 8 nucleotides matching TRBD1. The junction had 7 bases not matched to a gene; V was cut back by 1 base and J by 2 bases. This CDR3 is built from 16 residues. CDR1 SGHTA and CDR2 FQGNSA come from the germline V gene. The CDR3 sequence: CASSLEPPDRAYEQYF. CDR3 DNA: TGTGCCAGCAGCTTAGAGCCCCCGGACAGGGCCTACGAGCAGTACTTC.

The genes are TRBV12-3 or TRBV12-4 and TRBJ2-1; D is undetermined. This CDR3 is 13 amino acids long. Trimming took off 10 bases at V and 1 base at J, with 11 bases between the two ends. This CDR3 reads CANARNSYNEQFF. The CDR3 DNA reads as TGTGCCAACGCGCGGAATTCCTACAATGAGCAGTTCTTC.

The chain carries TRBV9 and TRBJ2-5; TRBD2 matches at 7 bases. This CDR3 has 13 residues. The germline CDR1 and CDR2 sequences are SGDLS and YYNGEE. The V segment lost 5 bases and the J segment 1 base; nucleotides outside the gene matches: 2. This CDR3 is CASRASGQETQYF. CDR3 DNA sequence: TGTGCCAGCAGGGCTAGCGGCCAAGAGACCCAGTACTTC.

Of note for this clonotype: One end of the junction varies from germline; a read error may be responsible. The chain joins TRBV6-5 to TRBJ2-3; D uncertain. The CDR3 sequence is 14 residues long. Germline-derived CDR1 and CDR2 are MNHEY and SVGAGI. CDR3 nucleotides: TGTGCCGGCAGACCTACAGTCGGAACAGATACGCAGTATTTT. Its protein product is CAGRPTVGTDTQYF.

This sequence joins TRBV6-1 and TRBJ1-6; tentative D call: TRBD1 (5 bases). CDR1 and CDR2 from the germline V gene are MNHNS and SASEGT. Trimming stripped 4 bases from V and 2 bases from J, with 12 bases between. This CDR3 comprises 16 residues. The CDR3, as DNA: TGTGCCAGCAGTGCCGGCCCAGGGACCTATAATTCACCCCTCCACTTT. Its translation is CASSAGPGTYNSPLHF.

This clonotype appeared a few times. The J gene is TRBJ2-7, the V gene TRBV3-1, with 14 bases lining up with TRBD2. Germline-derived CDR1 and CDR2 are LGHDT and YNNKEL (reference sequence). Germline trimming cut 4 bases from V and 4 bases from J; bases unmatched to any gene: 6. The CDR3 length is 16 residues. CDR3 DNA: TGTGCCAGCAGCCCTCCGGGACTAGCGGGGGAGTACGAGCAGTACTTC. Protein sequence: CASSPPGLAGEYEQYF.

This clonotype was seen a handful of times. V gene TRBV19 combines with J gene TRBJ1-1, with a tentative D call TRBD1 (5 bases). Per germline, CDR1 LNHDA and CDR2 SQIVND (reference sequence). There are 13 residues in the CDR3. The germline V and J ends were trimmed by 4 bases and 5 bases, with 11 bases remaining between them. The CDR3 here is CASSRGPETEAFF. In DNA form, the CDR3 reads TGTGCCAGTAGTAGGGGACCGGAGACTGAAGCTTTCTTT.

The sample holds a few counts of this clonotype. In DNA, the CDR3 is TGTGCCAGCAGCGTAGATGCAGGGGGAAATACCGGGGAGCTGTTTTTT. Protein: CASSVDAGGNTGELFF. The V gene is TRBV9, the J gene TRBJ2-2; 7 nucleotides match TRBD1. Trimming took 0 bases from V and 5 from J; bases not matched to a gene: 7. This CDR3 has 16 residues. Germline V gene lookup returns CDR1 SGDLS and CDR2 YYNGEE.

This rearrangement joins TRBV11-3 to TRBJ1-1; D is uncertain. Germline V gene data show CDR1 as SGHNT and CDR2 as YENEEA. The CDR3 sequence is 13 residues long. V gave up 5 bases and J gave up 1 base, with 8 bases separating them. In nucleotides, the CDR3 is TGTGCCAGCAGCACAAGCGCGAACACTGAAGCTTTCTTT. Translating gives CASSTSANTEAFF. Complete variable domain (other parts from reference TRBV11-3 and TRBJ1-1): EAGVVQSPRYKIIEKKQPVAFWCNPISGHNTLYWYLQNLGQGPELLIRYENEEAVDDSQLPKDRFSAERLKGVDSTLKIQPAELGDSAVYLCASSTSANTEAFFGQGTRLTVV.

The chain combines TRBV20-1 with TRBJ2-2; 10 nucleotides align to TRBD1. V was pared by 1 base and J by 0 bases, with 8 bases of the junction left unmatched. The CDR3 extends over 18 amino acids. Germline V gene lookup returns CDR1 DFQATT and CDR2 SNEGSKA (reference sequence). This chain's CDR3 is CSARAFGQGEANTGELFF. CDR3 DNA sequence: TGCAGTGCTAGAGCTTTTGGACAGGGGGAGGCGAACACCGGGGAGCTGTTTTTT.

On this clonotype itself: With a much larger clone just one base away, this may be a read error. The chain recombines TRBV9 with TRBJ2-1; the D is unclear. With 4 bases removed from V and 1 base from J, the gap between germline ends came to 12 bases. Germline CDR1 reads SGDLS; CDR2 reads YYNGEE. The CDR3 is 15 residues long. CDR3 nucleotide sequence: TGTGCCAGCAGCCCCCTGGAGAAGTCCTACAATGAGCAGTTCTTC. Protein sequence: CASSPLEKSYNEQFF.

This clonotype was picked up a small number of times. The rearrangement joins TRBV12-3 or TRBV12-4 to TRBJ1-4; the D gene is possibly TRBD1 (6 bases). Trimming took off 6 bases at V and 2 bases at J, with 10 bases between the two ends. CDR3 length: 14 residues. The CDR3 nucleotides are TGTGCCAGCAGAACAGGGTCGACTAATGAAAAACTGTTTTTT. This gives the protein CASRTGSTNEKLFF.